Listed below are T cell receptor beta chains from one sample, sequenced in a study of PD-1 blockade in classical Hodgkin lymphoma. The protocol was immunoSEQ multiplex PCR, while the TCRdb copy is restricted to in-frame clones and leaves out a portion. The sample holds roughly 70,000 clones, over 90% seen once. The sample was peripheral blood mononuclear cells (PBMCs). These receptors were collected from a human donor with classical Hodgkin lymphoma. The CDR3 runs from the conserved cysteine through the conserved F or W.

j_gene,v_gene,CDR3aa
TRBJ1-2,TRBV28,CASSLGDPRGYGYTF
TRBJ2-7,TRBV15,CATSRVAGQPVF
TRBJ1-1,TRBV7-3,CASSLDMNTEAFF
TRBJ2-2,TRBV28,CASSQRLASNTGELFF
TRBJ1-2,TRBV27,CASSLLLGLGTVRF
TRBJ1-1,TRBV11-2,CASSPNPILNTEAFF
TRBJ1-4,TRBV6-5,CASSRGRGREKLFF
TRBJ2-5,TRBV29-1,CSVELAAETQYF
TRBJ2-7,TRBV6-5,CASSETPYEQYF
TRBJ2-7,TRBV5-1,CASSRLMRYEQYF
TRBJ2-7,TRBV5-1,CASSLGTGKRRGSYEQYF
TRBJ1-5,TRBV30,CAWSGGMDQPQHF
TRBJ1-2,TRBV2,CASPGVVSGDGYTF
TRBJ2-7,TRBV5-1,CASRPPGGYYEQYF
TRBJ1-2,TRBV15,CATSSQDENLYYGYTF
TRBJ1-5,TRBV5-5,CASSSGGGQPQHF
TRBJ1-2,TRBV6-5,CASRTPGSNYGYTF
TRBJ1-1,TRBV2,CASSTGGNTEAFF
TRBJ1-5,TRBV28,CASSIPRGQPQHF
TRBJ2-7,TRBV27,CASSGSGLTYEQYF
TRBJ1-2,TRBV5-1,CASSLAGPENGYTF
TRBJ2-2,TRBV10-1,CASSEIQGGAGELFF
TRBJ2-1,TRBV5-4,CASSSINDRGSYNEQFF
TRBJ1-2,TRBV18,CASSPVSGQRINYGYTF
TRBJ1-1,TRBV11-2,CASSSRGVRGLGTEAFF
TRBJ2-2,TRBV30,CAWRVAGATGELFF
TRBJ1-2,TRBV6-1,CASRPGTGNNYGYTF
TRBJ2-1,TRBV5-1,CASSPLAGGIGEQFF
TRBJ2-5,TRBV2,CASIGVEAQETQYF
TRBJ2-6,TRBV5-1,CASKRTTLTGANVLTF
TRBJ2-2,TRBV10-2,CASSERGASSGELFF
TRBJ1-3,TRBV29-1,CSVMDWGSGNTIYF
TRBJ2-5,TRBV11-3,CASSHGQLETQYF
TRBJ1-5,TRBV18,CASSRRATSHTNQPQHF
TRBJ2-1,TRBV10-2,CASSVSLAVDEQFF
TRBJ2-3,TRBV19,CASSTKTGSGGARDTQYF
TRBJ2-3,TRBV9,CASSVSGNTDTQYF
TRBJ2-7,TRBV7-6,CASSPVGQGGYEQYF
TRBJ1-5,TRBV28,CASTPGQGAAQPQHF
TRBJ2-2,TRBV7-2,CASSFSRTGELFF
TRBJ2-1,TRBV5-8,CASSLVQGYNEQFF
TRBJ1-4,TRBV11-2,CASSSGWGAGEKLFF
TRBJ2-7,TRBV10-3,CAIRREGNEQYF
TRBJ2-7,TRBV5-8,CASSFSAGREQYF
TRBJ2-6,TRBV19,CASTYGANVLTF
TRBJ2-7,TRBV7-2,CASSPQGTNSYEQYF